This is a list of T cell receptor beta chains from one sample in a study of blood T cell repertoires in COVID-19. Measured with immunoSEQ multiplex PCR; TCRdb has only the in-frame clones, and not every one. Of about 87,000 clones listed, roughly 84% are singletons. The sequencing input was peripheral blood. These receptors all come from an elderly woman with COVID-19, enrolled during active disease. Both conserved end residues are part of each CDR3. Fields, in order: J gene, D gene, V gene, CDR3 protein, CDR3 DNA. The D gene is left open where the match is weak.

J: TRBJ2-7
D: .
V: TRBV24-1
CDR3: CATSDLGPTGEQYF
DNA: TGTGCCACCAGTGATCTCGGGCCGACGGGGGAGCAGTACTTC

J: TRBJ2-1
D: TRBD2
V: TRBV3-1/TRBV3-2
CDR3: CASSQVGLAGNEQFF
DNA: TGTGCCAGCAGCCAAGTCGGACTAGCGGGGAATGAGCAGTTCTTC

J: TRBJ2-7
D: .
V: TRBV5-1
CDR3: CASSPSVSGVYEQYF
DNA: TGCGCCAGCAGCCCGAGTGTATCAGGGGTCTACGAGCAGTACTTC

J: TRBJ2-1
D: TRBD2
V: TRBV5-4
CDR3: CASSLSSGTTNNEQFF
DNA: TGTGCCAGCAGCTTGTCCTCCGGGACTACTAACAATGAGCAGTTCTTC

J: TRBJ1-2
D: TRBD1
V: TRBV4-3
CDR3: CASSHGTVTYGYTF
DNA: TGCGCCAGCAGCCATGGGACAGTCACATATGGCTACACCTTC

J: TRBJ2-5
D: TRBD1
V: TRBV19
CDR3: CASSMTGAGETQYF
DNA: TGTGCCAGTAGTATGACAGGGGCGGGGGAGACCCAGTACTTC

J: TRBJ2-1
D: .
V: TRBV5-1
CDR3: CASSLDSPGNNEQFF
DNA: TGCGCCAGCAGCTTGGACTCCCCGGGGAACAATGAGCAGTTCTTC

J: TRBJ2-7
D: .
V: TRBV7-3
CDR3: CASSPGGGPLYEQYF
DNA: TGTGCCAGCAGCCCCGGGGGAGGTCCCCTCTACGAGCAGTACTTC

J: TRBJ1-5
D: .
V: TRBV28
CDR3: CASRHRSFADQPQHF
DNA: TGTGCCAGCAGGCACCGGTCCTTTGCGGATCAGCCCCAGCATTTT

J: TRBJ1-1
D: TRBD1
V: TRBV18
CDR3: CASSPWRQGAEAFF
DNA: TGTGCCAGCTCGCCGTGGAGACAGGGGGCTGAAGCTTTCTTT

J: TRBJ2-2
D: .
V: TRBV18
CDR3: CASSPTRTDTGELFF
DNA: TGTGCCAGCTCACCAACAAGGACAGACACCGGGGAGCTGTTTTTT

J: TRBJ2-5
D: .
V: TRBV2
CDR3: CASTSGPGETQYF
DNA: TGTGCCAGCACTTCCGGGCCAGGGGAGACCCAGTACTTC

J: TRBJ1-2
D: .
V: TRBV4-1
CDR3: CASSQPDYGYTF
DNA: TGCGCCAGCAGCCAACCGGACTATGGCTACACCTTC

J: TRBJ2-7
D: TRBD1
V: TRBV19
CDR3: CASSIGPGTESYEQYF
DNA: TGTGCCAGTAGTATTGGTCCTGGGACAGAAAGCTACGAGCAGTACTTC

J: TRBJ2-7
D: .
V: TRBV27
CDR3: CASSLESYYEQYF
DNA: TGTGCCAGCAGCCTGGAGTCCTACTACGAGCAGTACTTC

J: TRBJ2-3
D: .
V: TRBV6-5
CDR3: CASSSRGAGTDTQYF
DNA: TGTGCCAGCAGTTCCCGGGGGGCTGGGACAGATACGCAGTATTTT